Listed below are T cell receptor beta chains from one sample, sequenced in a study of neoadjuvant anti-PD-1 for oral cavity cancer. Profiling relied on immunoSEQ multiplex PCR, and the TCRdb table lists in-frame clones only, not all of them. The data contain fewer than 70,000 clones, around 85% of them singletons. The source was PBMCs, collected before nivolumab (anti-PD-1) treatment. These TCRs come from a person aged 35-79 years with oral cavity squamous cell carcinoma. Both conserved end residues are part of each CDR3. D genes are given only for firm matches. The size of a clone is reported for some rows only, either as once, few or many, or as a class for expanded clones.

D,V,J,size,DNA,CDR3
NA,TRBV11-2,TRBJ2-7,NA,TGTGCCAGCAGCCTCTCCTGGTCTTTGCTTACGAACGAGCAGTACTTC,CASSLSWSLLTNEQYF
NA,TRBV2,TRBJ1-5,NA,TGTGCCAGCGGGGGGGAGGTCAATCAGCCCCAGCATTTT,CASGGEVNQPQHF
NA,TRBV7-3,TRBJ2-1,NA,TGTGCCAGCAGCCTGGGGAGGATTATCGATGAGCAGTTCTTC,CASSLGRIIDEQFF
NA,TRBV9,TRBJ1-1,NA,TGTGCCAGCAGCGTAGCTACAAGGGGTTCGAACACTGAAGCTTTCTTT,CASSVATRGSNTEAFF
NA,TRBV5-1,TRBJ1-1,once,TGCGCCAGCACCCCCGGAGGACGGAACACTGAAGCTTTCTTT,CASTPGGRNTEAFF
NA,TRBV5-1,TRBJ1-3,NA,TGCGCCAGCAGCTATGGATCGCCAGGGCCCTCTGGAAACACCATATATTTT,CASSYGSPGPSGNTIYF
TRBD1,TRBV27,TRBJ2-6,NA,TGTGCCAGCAGTTTTACAGGGGGCTCTGGGGCCAACGTCCTGACTTTC,CASSFTGGSGANVLTF
NA,TRBV7-2,TRBJ1-6,NA,TGTGCCAGCAGCCTTGCGAATTCACCCCTCCACTTT,CASSLANSPLHF
NA,TRBV29-1,TRBJ1-3,NA,TGCAGCGTTGAAGATCGAGTCCGTGGAAACACCATATATTTT,CSVEDRVRGNTIYF
NA,TRBV5-1,TRBJ1-1,NA,TGCGCCAGCAGCTTGGGGGGGAACCCTGAAGCTTTCTTT,CASSLGGNPEAFF
TRBD2,TRBV29-1,TRBJ2-1,NA,TGCAGCGTTGGGACTAGCGGGAACAATGAGCAGTTCTTC,CSVGTSGNNEQFF
TRBD1,TRBV15,TRBJ1-2,NA,TGTGCCACCAGCCTGGGACAGGTCTATGGCTACACCTTC,CATSLGQVYGYTF
NA,TRBV10-2,TRBJ2-7,NA,TGCGCCAGCAGACAGGCTAGAGCCGAGCAGTACTTC,CASRQARAEQYF
TRBD1,TRBV10-3,TRBJ1-2,few,TGTGCCATCAGTGAGCAGGGGGCAGGCTATGGCTACACCTTC,CAISEQGAGYGYTF
NA,TRBV10-3,TRBJ2-2,NA,TGTGCCATCAGTGGCCCAAGGGTCCTCACCGGGGAGCTGTTTTTT,CAISGPRVLTGELFF
TRBD1,TRBV11-2,TRBJ1-1,NA,TGTGCCAGCAGCCCGAGGACAGGACAAAACACTGAAGCTTTCTTT,CASSPRTGQNTEAFF
NA,TRBV5-1,TRBJ1-5,NA,TGCGCCAGCAGCTTCAGGCAGCCCCAGCATTTT,CASSFRQPQHF
NA,TRBV6-6,TRBJ1-5,NA,TGTGCCAGCAAAGGAGGGAACAATCAGCCCCAGCATTTT,CASKGGNNQPQHF
NA,TRBV13,TRBJ1-6,NA,TGTGCCAGCAGCCGCGGCAATTCACCCCTCCACTTT,CASSRGNSPLHF
NA,TRBV2,TRBJ2-7,few,TGTGCCAGCAGTGAAGGCGATTCCTACGAGCAGTACTTC,CASSEGDSYEQYF
NA,TRBV29-1,TRBJ2-4,few,TGCAGCGTGGGCGGGACGGAAAACATTCAGTACTTC,CSVGGTENIQYF
NA,TRBV10-1,TRBJ1-1,NA,TGCGCCAGCAGTGAGTCAGGACAGCCTGGGAGATTCTTT,CASSESGQPGRFF
NA,TRBV4-1,TRBJ2-1,few,TGCGCCAGCAGCCAAGACAGGGTATACAATGAGCAGTTCTTC,CASSQDRVYNEQFF
NA,TRBV7-8,TRBJ1-1,few,TGTGCCAGCAGCTTAGCGAGGAAAGCTTTCTTT,CASSLARKAFF
NA,TRBV19,TRBJ1-1,few,TGTGCCAGTAGTATAATAGGACAAACGAACACTGAAGCTTTCTTT,CASSIIGQTNTEAFF
TRBD1,TRBV15,TRBJ1-1,NA,TGTGCCACCAGCAGAGGCATGACAGGGGACACTGAAGCTTTCTTT,CATSRGMTGDTEAFF
NA,TRBV5-1,TRBJ1-1,NA,TGCGCCAGCAGCCAGCGCGGGACGGGGAACACTGAAGCTTTCTTT,CASSQRGTGNTEAFF
NA,TRBV5-1,TRBJ1-1,NA,TGCGCCAGCAGCTTGAGAGGGAACACTGAAGCTTTCTTT,CASSLRGNTEAFF
NA,TRBV15,TRBJ2-7,NA,TGTGCCACCAGCATGAGGGGGAGGGAGGCGAAAGAGCAGTACTTC,CATSMRGREAKEQYF
TRBD1,TRBV7-6,TRBJ1-1,few,TGTGCCAGCAGCGGAATCGTAGGGGGCCGAGAGATGAACACTGAAGCTTTCTTT,CASSGIVGGREMNTEAFF
NA,TRBV9,TRBJ2-6,NA,TGTGCCAGCAGCGTACCACTGCACCCCCTCTCTGGGGCCAACGTCCTGACTTTC,CASSVPLHPLSGANVLTF
NA,TRBV5-4,TRBJ2-5,NA,TGTGCCAGCAGCCGGGTTTCGGGGTTGGAGACCCAGTACTTC,CASSRVSGLETQYF
NA,TRBV9,TRBJ1-4,NA,TGTGCCAGCAGCACAACAGCCTCAACTAATGAAAAACTGTTTTTT,CASSTTASTNEKLFF
NA,TRBV7-6,TRBJ1-3,NA,TGTGCCAGCAGCTTAGCCAGGGGAAGCTCTGGAAACACCATATATTTT,CASSLARGSSGNTIYF
TRBD1,TRBV6-5,TRBJ2-3,NA,TGTGCCAGCCGATCCGGGACAGGGAGATGGGATACGCAGTATTTT,CASRSGTGRWDTQYF
NA,TRBV25-1,TRBJ2-2,NA,TGTGCCAGCAGTGTGCTGGGGGCGAGCACCGGGGAGCTGTTTTTT,CASSVLGASTGELFF
TRBD1,TRBV2,TRBJ2-1,NA,TGTGCCGGGGGACAGGGCTCATACAATGAGCAGTTCTTC,CAGGQGSYNEQFF
TRBD2,TRBV11-2,TRBJ2-1,NA,TGTGCCAGCAGCTTAGGCCGGGGGGGTGAGCAGTTCTTC,CASSLGRGGEQFF
TRBD1,TRBV9,TRBJ1-2,NA,TGTGCCAGCAGCGGCGGCGGACAGGGGGCTAGCTACACCTTC,CASSGGGQGASYTF
NA,TRBV28,TRBJ1-1,NA,NA,CASSTSRDLTEAFF
TRBD2,TRBV7-2,TRBJ2-7,NA,TGTGCCAGCAGCTTAGGTGCCAGCGGGAGAGGAGGCGAGCAGTACTTC,CASSLGASGRGGEQYF